This record covers a single T cell receptor beta chain. The antigen remains undetermined. This specimen belongs to a study of cytomegalovirus exposure and HLA in healthy donors. Study-wide findings and caveats: The study designated roughly 160 TCR beta chains cytomegalovirus-associated. In an earlier analysis, productive rearrangement rates for most beta V segments clustered near 87% or 30%.

Primers: 60 Vbeta forward and 13 Jbeta reverse. Method: immunoSEQ multiplex PCR; TCRdb's copy keeps in-frame clones and lacks some. Here the sample spans some 98,000 clones, around 83% being singletons. J gave up 3 bases and V 3 bases, and 8 bases lay outside the gene matches. There are 15 residues in the CDR3. Germline CDR1 is MNHEY and CDR2 is SMNVEV (reference sequence). The V gene is TRBV27, the J gene TRBJ2-7; TRBD2 aligns across 7 bases. Input material: PBMCs. This receptor was taken from a female donor in good health and CMV-seropositive. CDR3 region: CASSFKRDSFYEQYF. CDR3 nucleotide sequence: TGTGCCAGCAGTTTTAAGCGGGACTCCTTCTACGAGCAGTACTTC.